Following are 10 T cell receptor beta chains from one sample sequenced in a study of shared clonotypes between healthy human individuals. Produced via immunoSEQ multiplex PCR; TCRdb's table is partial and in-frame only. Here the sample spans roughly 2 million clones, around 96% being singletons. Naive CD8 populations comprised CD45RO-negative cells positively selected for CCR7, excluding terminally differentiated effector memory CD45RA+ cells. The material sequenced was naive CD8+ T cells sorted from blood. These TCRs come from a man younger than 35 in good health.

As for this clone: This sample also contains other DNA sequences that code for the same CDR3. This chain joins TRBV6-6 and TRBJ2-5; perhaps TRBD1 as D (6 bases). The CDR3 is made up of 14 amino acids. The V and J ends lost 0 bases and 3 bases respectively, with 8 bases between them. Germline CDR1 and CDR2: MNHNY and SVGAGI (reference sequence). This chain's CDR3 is CASSYSEGEETQYF. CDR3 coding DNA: TGTGCCAGCAGTTACTCCGAGGGGGAAGAGACCCAGTACTTC.

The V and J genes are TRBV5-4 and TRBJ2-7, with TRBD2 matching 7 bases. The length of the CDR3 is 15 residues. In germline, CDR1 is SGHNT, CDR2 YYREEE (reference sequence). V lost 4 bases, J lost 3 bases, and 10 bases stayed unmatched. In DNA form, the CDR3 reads TGTGCCAGCAGCGGGGGGGACGGGTCCTTCTACGAGCAGTACTTC. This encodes CASSGGDGSFYEQYF. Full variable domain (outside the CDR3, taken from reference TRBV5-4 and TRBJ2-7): ETGVTQSPTHLIKTRGQQVTLRCSSQSGHNTVSWYQQALGQGPQFIFQYYREEENGRGNFPPRFSGLQFPNYSSELNVNALELDDSALYLCASSGGDGSFYEQYFGPGTRLTVT.

This chain's CDR3 is CASSPLAGQPMNTEAFF. CDR3 bases: TGTGCCAGCAGTCCCCTGGCGGGACAGCCCATGAACACTGAAGCTTTCTTT. The gene calls are TRBV28 and TRBJ1-1, with 7 bases that match TRBD1. CDR1 and CDR2 (germline): MDHEN, SYDVKM. CDR3 length: 17 amino acids. V dropped 5 bases and J dropped 0; count of bases not matched to a gene: 12.

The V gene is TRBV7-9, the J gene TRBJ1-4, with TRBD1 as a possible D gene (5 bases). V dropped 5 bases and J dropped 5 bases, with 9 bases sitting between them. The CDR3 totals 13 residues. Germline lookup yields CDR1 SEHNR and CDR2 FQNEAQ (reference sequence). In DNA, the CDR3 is TGTGCCAGCAGCGAGACAGAGAATGAAAAACTGTTTTTT. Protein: CASSETENEKLFF. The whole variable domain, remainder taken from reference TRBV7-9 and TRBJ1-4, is DTGVSQNPRHKITKRGQNVTFRCDPISEHNRLYWYRQTLGQGPEFLTYFQNEAQLEKSRLLSDRFSAERPKGSFSTLEIQRTEQGDSAMYLCASSETENEKLFFGSGTQLSVL.

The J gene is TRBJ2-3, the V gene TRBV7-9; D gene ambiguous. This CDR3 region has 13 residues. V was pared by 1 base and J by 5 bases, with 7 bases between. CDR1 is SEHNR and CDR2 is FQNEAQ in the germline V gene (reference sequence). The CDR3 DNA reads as TGTGCCAGCAGCTTAGGGGCAAGAGATACGCAGTATTTT. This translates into CASSLGARDTQYF.

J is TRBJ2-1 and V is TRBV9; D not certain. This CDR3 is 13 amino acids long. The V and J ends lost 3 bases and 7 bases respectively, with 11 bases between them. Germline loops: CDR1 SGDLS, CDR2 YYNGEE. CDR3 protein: CASSGALGNEQFF. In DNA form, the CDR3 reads TGTGCCAGCAGCGGAGCTCTTGGTAATGAGCAGTTCTTC.

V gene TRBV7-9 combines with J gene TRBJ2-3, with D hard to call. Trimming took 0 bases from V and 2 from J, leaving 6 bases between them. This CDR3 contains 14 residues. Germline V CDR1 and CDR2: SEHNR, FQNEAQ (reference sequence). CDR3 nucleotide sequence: TGTGCCAGCAGCTTAGCAGGATTCACAGATACGCAGTATTTT. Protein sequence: CASSLAGFTDTQYF.

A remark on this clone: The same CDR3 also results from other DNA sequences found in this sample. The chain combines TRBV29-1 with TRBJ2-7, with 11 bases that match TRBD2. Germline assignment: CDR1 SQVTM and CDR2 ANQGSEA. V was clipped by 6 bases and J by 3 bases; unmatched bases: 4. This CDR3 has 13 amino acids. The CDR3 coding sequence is TGCAGCGTCGACACTAGCGGGAGCTACGAGCAGTACTTC. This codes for CSVDTSGSYEQYF.

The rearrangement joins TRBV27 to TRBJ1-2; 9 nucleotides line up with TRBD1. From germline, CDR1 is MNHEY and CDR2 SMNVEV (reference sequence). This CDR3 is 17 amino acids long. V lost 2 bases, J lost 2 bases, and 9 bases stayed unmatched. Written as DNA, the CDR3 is TGTGCCAGCAGTTTAGGGACAGGGTGGGCTGCGAACTATGGCTACACCTTC. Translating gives CASSLGTGWAANYGYTF.

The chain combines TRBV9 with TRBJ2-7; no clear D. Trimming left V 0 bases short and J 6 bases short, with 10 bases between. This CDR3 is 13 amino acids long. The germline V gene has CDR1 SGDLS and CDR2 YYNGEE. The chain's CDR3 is CASSVASFSEQYF. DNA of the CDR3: TGTGCCAGCAGCGTAGCCTCTTTCTCCGAGCAGTACTTC.